This T cell receptor beta chain was documented in a study of T cells in pancreatic ductal adenocarcinoma. V was shortened by 2 bases and J by 1 base, with 13 bases between the two germline ends. The length of the CDR3 is 16 residues. Germline V gene sequence: CDR1 SGHDT, CDR2 YYEEEE. Clones were sequenced by immunoSEQ multiplex PCR, and TCRdb holds only the in-frame ones, with some missing. There are approximately 97,000 clones in the sample; nearly 95% occur only once, and less than 4% lies in the top ten. No neoadjuvant therapy was given to the selected pancreatic ductal adenocarcinoma patients before their surgery.

The specimen was PBMCs. The source of this sequence is a human donor with pancreatic ductal adenocarcinoma. The J gene is TRBJ1-3, the V gene TRBV5-6; D uncertain. Written as DNA, the CDR3 is TGTGCCAGCAGCTTTAATACTAATCCTTCTGGAAACACCATATATTTT. Its protein product is CASSFNTNPSGNTIYF. The complete variable domain, with remaining parts taken from reference TRBV5-6 and TRBJ1-3, reads DAGVTQSPTHLIKTRGQQVTLRCSPKSGHDTVSWYQQALGQGPQFIFQYYEEEERQRGNFPDRFSGHQFPNYSSELNVNALLLGDSALYLCASSFNTNPSGNTIYFGEGSWLTVV.